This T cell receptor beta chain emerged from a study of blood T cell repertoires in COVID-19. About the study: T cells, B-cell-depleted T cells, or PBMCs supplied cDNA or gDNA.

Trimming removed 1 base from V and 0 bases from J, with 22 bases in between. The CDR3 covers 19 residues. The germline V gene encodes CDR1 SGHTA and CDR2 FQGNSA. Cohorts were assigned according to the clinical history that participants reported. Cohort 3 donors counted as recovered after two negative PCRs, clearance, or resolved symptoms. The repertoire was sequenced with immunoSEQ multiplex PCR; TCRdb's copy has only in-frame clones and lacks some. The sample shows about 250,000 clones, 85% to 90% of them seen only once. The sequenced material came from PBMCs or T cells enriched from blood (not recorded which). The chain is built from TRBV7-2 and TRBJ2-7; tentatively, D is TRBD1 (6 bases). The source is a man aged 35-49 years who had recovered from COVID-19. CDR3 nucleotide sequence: TGTGCCAGCAGCTTAGATGCGAAAGGCGACAGGTGGTTCTCCTACGAGCAGTACTTC. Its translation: CASSLDAKGDRWFSYEQYF.